This T cell receptor beta chain originates from a study of naive and memory T cell subsets. Study-wide points: TCR counts from RNA may reflect activation-linked expression changes. Possibly reflecting memory cells re-expressing CD45RA, a few larger clonotypes occurred in naive repertoires, especially CD8. Over 90% of naive TCR sequences appeared only once, unlike memory subsets.

Both TRBC1 and TRBC2 were covered by a beta constant-region primer of two equimolar oligonucleotides. TCRdb called the UMI-ligation and nested PCR reads again in MiXCR, with one record for every CDR3 protein. The sample contains 150,000 or so distinct CDR3 sequences, 17% of which appear only once. This clonotype was observed a few times. What it recognizes is unknown. CDR3 length equals 17 residues. The V segment lost 0 bases and the J segment 3 bases; nucleotides outside the gene matches: 6. Germline lookup yields CDR1 DFQATT and CDR2 SNEGSKA (reference sequence). The material sequenced was naive CD4+ T cells from blood. V usage is TRBV20-1 and J usage is TRBJ2-1; 12 bases are shared with TRBD2. The TCR originated in a human donor in good health. The CDR3 sequence: CSARDSGLAGIYNEQFF. The DNA of the CDR3 is TGCAGTGCTAGAGATAGTGGACTAGCGGGAATCTACAATGAGCAGTTCTTC.